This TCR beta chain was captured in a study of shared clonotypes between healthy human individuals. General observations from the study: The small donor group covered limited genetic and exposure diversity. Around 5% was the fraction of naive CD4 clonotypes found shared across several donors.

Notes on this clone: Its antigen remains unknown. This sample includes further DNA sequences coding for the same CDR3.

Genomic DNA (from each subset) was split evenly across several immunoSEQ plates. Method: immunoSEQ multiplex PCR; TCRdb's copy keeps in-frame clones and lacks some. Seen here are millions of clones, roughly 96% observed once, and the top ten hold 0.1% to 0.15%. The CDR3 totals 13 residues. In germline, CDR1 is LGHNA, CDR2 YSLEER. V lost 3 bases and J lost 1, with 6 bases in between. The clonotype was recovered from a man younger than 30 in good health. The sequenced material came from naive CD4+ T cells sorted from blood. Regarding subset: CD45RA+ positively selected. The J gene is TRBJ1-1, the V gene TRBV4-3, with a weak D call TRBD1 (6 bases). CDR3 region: CASSQTGNTEAFF. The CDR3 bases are TGCGCCAGCAGCCAGACAGGGAACACTGAAGCTTTCTTT.